This T cell receptor beta chain was sequenced during a study of blood T cell repertoires in COVID-19. Study context: Samples of COVID-19 (acute and convalescent) were obtained from the United States, Italy and Spain.

Original methodology: Cell counts per sample came from amplifying reference gene primers. Method: immunoSEQ multiplex PCR; TCRdb's copy keeps in-frame clones and lacks some. That table furnishes V, J and clone size, whereas the DNA furnished D and trimming. The sample holds 250,000 to 350,000 clones, about 90% seen once. V was shortened by 0 bases and J by 1 base, with 15 bases between the two germline ends. The CDR3 consists of 17 residues. CDR1 and CDR2 (germline): SNHLY, FYNNEI. Sequences were obtained from peripheral blood. V is TRBV2 and J is TRBJ1-1; D unclear. This receptor was identified in a woman aged 30 to 39 with COVID-19, enrolled during active disease. CDR3 amino acids: CASSEAWGREGNTEAFF. The CDR3 DNA follows: TGTGCCAGCAGTGAAGCCTGGGGAAGAGAGGGGAACACTGAAGCTTTCTTT.